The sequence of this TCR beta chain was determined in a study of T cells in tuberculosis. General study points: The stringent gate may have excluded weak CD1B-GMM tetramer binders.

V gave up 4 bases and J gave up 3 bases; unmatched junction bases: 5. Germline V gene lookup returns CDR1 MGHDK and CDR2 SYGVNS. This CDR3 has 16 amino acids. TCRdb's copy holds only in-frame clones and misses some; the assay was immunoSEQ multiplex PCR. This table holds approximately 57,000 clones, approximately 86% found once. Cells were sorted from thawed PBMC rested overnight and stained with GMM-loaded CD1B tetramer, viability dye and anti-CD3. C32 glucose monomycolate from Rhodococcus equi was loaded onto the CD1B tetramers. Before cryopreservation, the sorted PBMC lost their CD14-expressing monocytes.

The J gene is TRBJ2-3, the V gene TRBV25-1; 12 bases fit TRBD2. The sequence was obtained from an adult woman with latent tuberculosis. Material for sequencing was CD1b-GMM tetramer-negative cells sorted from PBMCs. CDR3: CASSAASGGATDTQYF. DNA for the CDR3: TGTGCCAGCAGTGCTGCTAGCGGGGGGGCGACAGATACGCAGTATTTT.